The 31 T cell receptor beta chains presented below share a single source sample, sequenced in a study of T-cell memory formation after mild COVID-19. From the 5' RACE reads, TCRdb called clonotypes with MiXCR, one entry per CDR3 protein. In the table there are under 200,000 distinct CDR3 sequences, 10% to 15% of which are singletons. Sequenced input: PBMCs or a T cell subset sorted from them (not recorded which). Source of these receptors: a man between 18 and 29 years old who had mild COVID-19 (a few samples of this study predate the infection). Cell type and time point are not known.

This clonotype was detected a few times. The V call is TRBV12-3 or TRBV12-4, the J call TRBJ2-3; perhaps TRBD2 as D (5 bases). The V gene lost 5 bases and the J gene lost 3 bases, with 9 bases spanning the gap. CDR3 length: 13 amino acids. The DNA for the CDR3 is TGTGCCAGCAGTGGACGACTAACAGATACGCAGTATTTT. As protein: CASSGRLTDTQYF.

The chain couples TRBV6-5 to TRBJ2-1, with 11 bases identical to TRBD2. The CDR3 sequence is 15 residues long. CDR1 and CDR2 from the germline V gene are MNHEY and SVGAGI. V shed 5 bases, J shed 7 bases, and the junction held 7 bases outside the gene matches. The CDR3 DNA reads TGTGCCAGCAGTCCGGGACTAGCGGTTGGGAATGAGCAGTTCTTC. Its protein is CASSPGLAVGNEQFF.

The chain recombines TRBV20-1 with TRBJ2-7; 9 bases map to TRBD1. CDR1 is DFQATT and CDR2 is SNEGSKA in the germline V gene (reference sequence). Trimming cost V 5 bases and J 0 bases; bases outside gene matches: 8. The CDR3 consists of 15 residues. This CDR3 reads CSAVSGTGISYEQYV. For the CDR3, the DNA is TGCAGTGCTGTCTCCGGGACAGGGATCTCCTACGAGCAGTACGTC.

This sequence joins TRBV7-3 and TRBJ2-1; TRBD2 is a possible D gene (6 bases). In germline, CDR1 is SGHTA, CDR2 FQGTGA. V dropped 5 bases and J dropped 8 bases, with 16 bases sitting between them. There are 14 residues in the CDR3. DNA for the CDR3: TGTGCCAGCAGCCTCTCGCCCTCGGGGGATGAGCAGTTCTTC. It codes for CASSLSPSGDEQFF.

This clonotype was counted a few times. The V gene is TRBV9, the J gene TRBJ1-3, with D hard to call. CDR3 length: 14 residues. Germline V gives CDR1 SGDLS, CDR2 YYNGEE. Trimming removed 0 bases from V and 2 bases from J, with 6 bases in between. CDR3 loop: CASSVGGAGNTIYF. The CDR3 coding sequence is TGTGCCAGCAGCGTAGGTGGAGCTGGAAACACCATATATTTT.

This chain links TRBV12-3 or TRBV12-4 with TRBJ1-2; D remains ambiguous. The V end was cut by 3 bases, the J end by 4 bases, with 6 bases between. The CDR3 consists of 12 residues. The CDR3 DNA sequence: TGTGCCAGCAGTTTTGGCGGCTATGGCTACACCTTC. Encoded protein: CASSFGGYGYTF.

This chain connects TRBV7-2 to TRBJ2-5, with 9 positions matching TRBD2. From germline, CDR1 is SGHTA and CDR2 FQGNSA. The length of the CDR3 is 18 residues. V was pared by 2 bases and J by 5 bases, with 15 bases of the junction left unmatched. CDR3 loop: CASSLTVSGGPQGETQYF. The CDR3 bases are TGTGCCAGCAGCTTAACCGTTAGCGGGGGTCCCCAGGGGGAGACCCAGTACTTC.

Only a few counts were recorded for this clonotype. The gene calls are TRBV2 and TRBJ2-7; D remains ambiguous. The CDR3 loop spans 12 amino acids. Germline V CDR1 and CDR2: SNHLY, FYNNEI. V was shortened by 4 bases and J by 2 bases, with 6 bases between the two germline ends. The DNA of the CDR3 is TGTGCCAGCAGTGTCGGACCCTACGAGCAGTACTTC. Translating gives CASSVGPYEQYF.

This clonotype was found a few times. The V gene is TRBV5-1, the J gene TRBJ2-2; D is possibly TRBD1 (6 bases). This CDR3 is 14 amino acids long. The germline V and J ends were trimmed by 3 bases and 6 bases, with 12 bases remaining between them. Germline-derived CDR1 and CDR2 are SGHRS and YFSETQ. The CDR3 reads CASSSQQGSGELFF. As DNA, the CDR3 is TGCGCCAGCAGCTCGCAACAGGGCTCCGGGGAGCTGTTTTTT.

This clonotype was seen a handful of times. This chain links TRBV10-3 with TRBJ2-1; D may be TRBD2 (7 bases). The CDR3 consists of 13 residues. With 8 bases removed from V and 7 bases from J, the gap between germline ends came to 15 bases. Germline CDR1 reads ENHRY; CDR2 reads SYGVKD. The CDR3 sequence: CAIGGGGLNEQFF. DNA for the CDR3: TGTGCCATCGGGGGGGGCGGATTGAATGAGCAGTTCTTC.

The chain links TRBV5-6 to TRBJ1-2; possible D gene TRBD1, 5 bases. V was clipped by 4 bases and J by 8 bases, with 21 bases between them. The germline CDR1 and CDR2 sequences are SGHDT and YYEEEE. The CDR3 has 15 amino acids. CDR3 sequence (DNA): TGTGCCAGCAGCGAGATTAAGGTTGGAGGGACCGGCTACACCTTC. Protein sequence: CASSEIKVGGTGYTF.

The sample holds many counts of this clonotype. J is TRBJ1-2 and V is TRBV6-1, with a possible D match to TRBD1 (6 bases). This CDR3 has 16 residues. The ends were cut back, 5 bases at V and 0 bases at J, with 16 bases in the middle. CDR1 and CDR2 (germline): MNHNS, SASEGT. The CDR3 region is CASSRSGQGTNYGYTF. For the CDR3, the DNA is TGTGCCAGCAGTCGAAGTGGGCAGGGGACTAACTATGGCTACACCTTC.

This chain uses TRBV5-1 with TRBJ1-2; 11 bases agree with TRBD1. The CDR3 runs 14 residues. Unmatched junction bases numbered 5, after V lost 4 bases and J lost 6 bases. CDR1 is SGHRS and CDR2 is YFSETQ in the germline V gene. CDR3 DNA: TGCGCCAGCAGCGCCGGGACAGGGGGAAATGGCTACACCTTC. This translates into CASSAGTGGNGYTF.

This chain links TRBV7-2 with TRBJ1-2; 9 bases align to TRBD1. The germline gives CDR1 SGHTA, CDR2 FQGNSA. V lost 1 base to trimming and J lost 4 bases; unmatched junction nucleotides: 7. This CDR3 spans 16 amino acids. CDR3 in amino acids: CASSLGGQGFAYGYTF. DNA of the CDR3: TGTGCCAGCAGCTTAGGGGGACAGGGCTTTGCCTATGGCTACACCTTC.

In this sample, this clonotype turned up many times. The chain combines TRBV28 with TRBJ2-7; D is ambiguous. The CDR3 is 13 amino acids. Trimming took off 6 bases at V and 3 bases at J, with 12 bases between the two ends. The V gene's germline CDR1 is MDHEN and CDR2 SYDVKM. The CDR3 nucleotides are TGTGCCAGCAGGCCGTCAGAAATCTACGAGCAGTACGTC. This encodes CASRPSEIYEQYV.

The rearrangement uses TRBV13 and TRBJ1-2; D gene ambiguous. The CDR3 runs 12 residues. Germline CDR1 and CDR2: PRHDT and FYEKMQ (reference sequence). Trimming left V 3 bases short and J 7 bases short, with 9 bases between. Here the CDR3 DNA reads TGTGCCAGCAGCTTTTCCAGTACTGGCTACACCTTC. The encoded protein is CASSFSSTGYTF.

This chain connects TRBV4-3 to TRBJ2-3; TRBD1 matches 9 bases. CDR3 length equals 15 residues. Germline V CDR1 and CDR2: LGHNA, YSLEER. Germline trimming cut 4 bases from V and 5 bases from J; bases unmatched to any gene: 7. This CDR3 is CASSLDGQGKDTQYF. The CDR3 DNA follows: TGCGCCAGCAGCCTGGACGGACAGGGGAAAGATACGCAGTATTTT.

In its sample, this clonotype was seen a few times. The V and J genes are TRBV5-1 and TRBJ1-2, with a weak D call TRBD1 (5 bases). Trimming took 4 bases from V and 0 from J, leaving 13 bases between them. The CDR3 is 15 amino acids. Germline loops: CDR1 SGHRS, CDR2 YFSETQ. The CDR3 nucleotides read TGCGCCAGCAGCCATCGGGACGGGGCTAACTATGGCTACACCTTC. Translating it yields CASSHRDGANYGYTF.

The rearrangement joins TRBV6-5 to TRBJ1-3; 9 bases agree with TRBD1. The CDR3 is 14 residues long. Germline-derived CDR1 and CDR2 are MNHEY and SVGAGI. V lost 8 bases to trimming and J lost 8 bases; unmatched junction nucleotides: 10. The CDR3 loop is CASLDRDREDTIYF. CDR3 in DNA: TGTGCCAGCCTTGATCGGGACAGGGAAGACACCATATATTTT.

This clonotype was seen more than once but under ten times. The genes are TRBV28 and TRBJ2-7; a possible D gene is TRBD2 (6 bases). V dropped 1 base and J dropped 7 bases, with 8 bases sitting between them. CDR1 and CDR2 (germline): MDHEN, SYDVKM. This CDR3 is built from 12 residues. The CDR3: CASSLSAGEQYV. Written as DNA, the CDR3 is TGTGCCAGCAGTTTATCGGCGGGAGAGCAGTACGTC.

For the CDR3, the DNA is TGTGCCAGCAGCGAAGTAGGGGGGCCGGGGGAGACCCAGTACTTC. It specifies CASSEVGGPGETQYF. The rearrangement joins TRBV5-6 to TRBJ2-5, with D perhaps matching TRBD1 or TRBD2 (6 bases each). This CDR3 has 15 amino acids. Trimming left V 4 bases short and J 5 bases short, with 18 bases between. CDR1 SGHDT and CDR2 YYEEEE come from the germline V gene.

This clonotype was seen more than once but under ten times. The chain combines TRBV5-1 with TRBJ1-6, with D perhaps matching TRBD1 (6 bases). The ends were cut back, 4 bases at V and 7 bases at J, with 18 bases in the middle. Per germline, CDR1 SGHRS and CDR2 YFSETQ. The CDR3 extends over 16 amino acids. CDR3 DNA sequence: TGCGCCAGCAGCCAGCTGGGGGGAAGGGGGAATTCACCCCTCCACTTT. This codes for CASSQLGGRGNSPLHF. Looking up the rest from reference TRBV5-1 and TRBJ1-6 gives the full variable domain: KAGVTQTPRYLIKTRGQQVTLSCSPISGHRSVSWYQQTPGQGLQFLFEYFSETQRNKGNFPGRFSGRQFSNSRSEMNVSTLELGDSALYLCASSQLGGRGNSPLHFGNGTRLTVT.

The J gene is TRBJ1-6, the V gene TRBV7-2, with no clear D. Germline loops: CDR1 SGHTA, CDR2 FQGNSA. CDR3 size: 16 residues. V lost 0 bases, J lost 3 bases, and 9 bases lay in between. The CDR3 nucleotides read TGTGCCAGCAGCTTAGCACGCAGATACTATAATTCACCCCTCCACTTT. Protein sequence: CASSLARRYYNSPLHF.

The chain carries TRBV20-1 and TRBJ2-7; 8 nucleotides match TRBD1. The ends lost 5 bases at V and 3 bases at J; junction bases unmatched: 3. This CDR3 has 12 amino acids. The germline V gene encodes CDR1 DFQATT and CDR2 SNEGSKA (reference sequence). CDR3 sequence (DNA): TGCAGTGCTCGACAGGGGAACTACGAGCAGTACGTC. This gives the protein CSARQGNYEQYV.

The rearrangement links TRBV5-1 to TRBJ1-1; D is unresolved. In germline, CDR1 is SGHRS, CDR2 YFSETQ. The ends were cut back, 3 bases at V and 2 bases at J, with 11 bases in the middle. This CDR3 is built from 14 residues. DNA of the CDR3: TGCGCCAGCAGCTCCCGGGCCAGAAACACTGAAGCTTTCTTT. Translation: CASSSRARNTEAFF.

The chain couples TRBV5-5 to TRBJ1-4; 7 bases are a match to TRBD1. CDR3 length: 15 residues. J was trimmed by 8 bases and V by 4 bases; bases with no gene match: 11. Germline V gene data show CDR1 as SGHKS and CDR2 as YYEKEE (reference sequence). CDR3 sequence reads: CASSRTGSPGEKLFF. The CDR3, as DNA: TGTGCCAGCAGCCGGACAGGATCGCCGGGGGAAAAACTGTTTTTT.

The gene calls are TRBV7-9 and TRBJ2-3; D might be TRBD2 (5 bases). From germline, CDR1 is SEHNR and CDR2 FQNEAQ (reference sequence). Trimming stripped 1 base from V and 7 bases from J, with 6 bases between. The CDR3 runs 12 residues. The CDR3: CASSLGTYTQYF. In DNA form, the CDR3 reads TGTGCCAGCAGCTTAGGGACTTATACGCAGTATTTT.

The J gene is TRBJ2-3, the V gene TRBV6-6; 15 nucleotides line up with TRBD2. This CDR3 spans 15 amino acids. The germline V gene has CDR1 MNHNY and CDR2 SVGAGI (reference sequence). J gave up 6 bases and V 6 bases, and 4 bases lay outside the gene matches. CDR3 sequence: CASSGLAGGMDTQYF. The CDR3 DNA is TGTGCCAGCAGCGGACTAGCGGGGGGGATGGATACGCAGTATTTT.

At least ten counts were recorded for this clonotype. The chain is built from TRBV5-1 and TRBJ2-3; D unresolved. This CDR3 region has 14 residues. CDR1 SGHRS and CDR2 YFSETQ come from the germline V gene. Trimming took off 1 base at V and 2 bases at J, with 8 bases between the two ends. The DNA of the CDR3 is TGCGCCAGCAGCTTGTCAGAATACACAGATACGCAGTATTTT. This translates into CASSLSEYTDTQYF. Complete variable domain (other parts from reference TRBV5-1 and TRBJ2-3): KAGVTQTPRYLIKTRGQQVTLSCSPISGHRSVSWYQQTPGQGLQFLFEYFSETQRNKGNFPGRFSGRQFSNSRSEMNVSTLELGDSALYLCASSLSEYTDTQYFGPGTRLTVL.

In this sample, this clonotype turned up a few times. The CDR3 DNA reads as TGTGCCAGCTCACTCGGACAGAGTGGCACTGAAGCTTTCTTT. This gives the protein CASSLGQSGTEAFF. This sequence joins TRBV18 and TRBJ1-1, with D maybe TRBD1 (6 bases). The germline V and J ends were trimmed by 4 bases and 4 bases, with 13 bases remaining between them. The CDR3 spans 14 residues. Germline values: CDR1 KGHSH, CDR2 LQKENI.

This clonotype was found many times. CDR3 protein: CASSLAGRTYTDTQYF. The CDR3, as DNA: TGTGCCAGCAGCTTAGCGGGGCGTACCTACACAGATACGCAGTATTTT. This chain joins TRBV7-2 and TRBJ2-3; possible D gene TRBD1, 5 bases. V lost 0 bases and J 2 bases, leaving 12 bases between the germline ends. Germline V gene data show CDR1 as SGHTA and CDR2 as FQGNSA. CDR3 length: 16 residues.